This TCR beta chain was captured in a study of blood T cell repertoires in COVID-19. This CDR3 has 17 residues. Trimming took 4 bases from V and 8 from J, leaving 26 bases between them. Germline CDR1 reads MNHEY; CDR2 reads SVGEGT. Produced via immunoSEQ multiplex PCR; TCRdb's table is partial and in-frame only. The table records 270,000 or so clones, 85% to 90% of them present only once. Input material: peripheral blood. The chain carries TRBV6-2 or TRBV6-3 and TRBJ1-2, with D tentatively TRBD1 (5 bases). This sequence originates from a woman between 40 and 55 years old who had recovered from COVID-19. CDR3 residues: CASSFGGGTKGPRGYTF. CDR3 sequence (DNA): TGTGCCAGCAGTTTCGGGGGGGGTACAAAGGGGCCAAGAGGCTACACCTTC.